A single sample is the source of the 28 T cell receptor beta chains below, sequenced in a study of blood T cell repertoires in COVID-19. The table came from immunoSEQ multiplex PCR; TCRdb's copy has only in-frame clones and leaves some out. Among about 180,000 clones listed, about 87% were seen once. The sample consisted of peripheral blood. The receptors originated from a woman aged 65 to 85 with COVID-19, enrolled during active disease.

This chain connects TRBV18 to TRBJ1-1; possibly TRBD1 for D (6 bases). Germline loops: CDR1 KGHSH, CDR2 LQKENI. V was pared by 4 bases and J by 0 bases, with 15 bases between. There are 16 residues in the CDR3. DNA of the CDR3: TGTGCCAGCTCACAACAGGGCTTTCCGGTGAACACTGAAGCTTTCTTT. Residues: CASSQQGFPVNTEAFF.

V and J are TRBV3-1 (or the pseudogene TRBV3-2) and TRBJ2-3, with TRBD2 matching 10 bases. With V trimmed by 7 bases and J by 3 bases, 4 bases remained unmatched. From germline, CDR1 is LGHDT and CDR2 YNNKEL (reference sequence). The CDR3 sequence is 14 residues long. CDR3 in amino acids: CASTTSGITDTQYF. CDR3 nucleotide sequence: TGTGCCAGCACCACTAGCGGGATTACAGATACGCAGTATTTT.

This chain joins TRBV28 and TRBJ2-7; 8 bases map to TRBD2. The germline CDR1 and CDR2 sequences are MDHEN and SYDVKM. CDR3 length equals 15 residues. Losses at the gene ends were 3 bases for V and 2 bases for J; bases not matched to a gene: 6. The CDR3 nucleotides read TGTGCCAGCAGTTTTAACGGGAGGGACACCTACGAGCAGTACTTC. It yields the protein CASSFNGRDTYEQYF.

V usage is TRBV10-3 and J usage is TRBJ2-5, with D perhaps matching TRBD1 (5 bases). In germline, CDR1 is ENHRY, CDR2 SYGVKD. Deletions cut 0 bases from V and 5 bases from J, with 13 bases between. CDR3 length equals 15 residues. The CDR3, as DNA: TGTGCCATCAGTGAGTCGGAAGGGGATTGGGAGACCCAGTACTTC. This gives the protein CAISESEGDWETQYF.

As concerns this clone: The same CDR3 can be traced to other DNA sequences in this sample. The chain joins TRBV28 to TRBJ1-2; 7 bases agree with TRBD1. The trim removed 7 bases at V and 2 bases at J, leaving 4 bases unmatched. The germline CDR1 and CDR2 sequences are MDHEN and SYDVKM. The CDR3 has 13 residues. CDR3 nucleotide sequence: TGTGCCAGCACCCTACAGGGGAACTATGGCTACACCTTC. Encoded protein: CASTLQGNYGYTF.

This sequence joins TRBV12-3 or TRBV12-4 and TRBJ2-3; D is undetermined. The CDR3 is 11 amino acids. V was trimmed by 5 bases and J by 10 bases, leaving 10 bases between them. CDR3 nucleotides: TGTGCCAGCAGTCCCCTCTCGGCGCAGTATTTT. Amino acid sequence: CASSPLSAQYF.

The rearrangement links TRBV6-6 to TRBJ1-6; D is undetermined. The germline V and J ends were trimmed by 6 bases and 7 bases, with 19 bases remaining between them. CDR1 is MNHNY and CDR2 is SVGAGI in the germline V gene (reference sequence). There are 16 residues in the CDR3. For the CDR3, the DNA is TGTGCCAGCAGCCTCCGGCGGGCAGGAGACAATTCACCCCTCCACTTT. Translating gives CASSLRRAGDNSPLHF.

The gene calls are TRBV30 and TRBJ2-3; D call uncertain. The germline gives CDR1 GTSNPN, CDR2 SVGIG (reference sequence). V was cut by 0 bases and J by 1 base, with 2 bases left in between. CDR3 length: 12 residues. CDR3 bases: TGTGCCTGGAGTGTCGGCACAGATACGCAGTATTTT. Amino acids: CAWSVGTDTQYF.

This clone has a handful of counts. The CDR3 is CASSNELMSSGGYTF. Here the CDR3 DNA reads TGTGCCAGCAGTAATGAGCTCATGTCCTCGGGGGGCTACACCTTC. The chain uses TRBV6-5 and TRBJ1-2; D unclear. CDR1 and CDR2 (germline): MNHEY, SVGAGI. The CDR3 spans 15 residues. V was cut by 5 bases and J by 8 bases, with 21 bases left in between.

This clone was seen a handful of times. J is TRBJ1-1 and V is TRBV28; the match to TRBD1 covers 7 bases. V trimming: 6 bases; J trimming: 0 bases; junction bases outside the gene matches: 4. CDR1 is MDHEN, CDR2 SYDVKM, per germline. The CDR3 loop spans 14 amino acids. The chain's CDR3 is CASRMTGLNTEAFF. CDR3 coding DNA: TGTGCCAGCAGAATGACAGGGTTGAACACTGAAGCTTTCTTT.

The V call is TRBV5-1, the J call TRBJ1-5; 10 bases fit TRBD1. After removal of 3 bases from V and 6 bases from J, the junction contained 6 bases not matched to a gene. Germline lookup yields CDR1 SGHRS and CDR2 YFSETQ. The CDR3 is made up of 15 amino acids. Here the CDR3 reads CASSSGTGDSQPQHF. CDR3 coding DNA: TGCGCCAGCAGCTCCGGGACAGGGGATAGTCAGCCCCAGCATTTT.

This clone has just one count. V usage is TRBV2 and J usage is TRBJ2-3; 13 nucleotides line up with TRBD2. Germline CDR1 is SNHLY and CDR2 is FYNNEI. V was pared by 1 base and J by 6 bases, with 4 bases of the junction left unmatched. The CDR3 loop spans 16 amino acids. CDR3 sequence (DNA): TGTGCCAGCAGTGAAGAGGGACTAGCGGGATACGATACGCAGTATTTT. As protein: CASSEEGLAGYDTQYF. Filled out from reference TRBV2 and TRBJ2-3, the complete variable domain reads EPEVTQTPSHQVTQMGQEVILRCVPISNHLYFYWYRQILGQKVEFLVSFYNNEISEKSEIFDDQFSVERPDGSNFTLKIRSTKLEDSAMYFCASSEEGLAGYDTQYFGPGTRLTVL.

This clone was detected a few times. J is TRBJ1-4 and V is TRBV21-1. TRBV21-1 has pseudogene status. The CDR3 totals 15 residues. The DNA of the CDR3 is TGTGCCAGCAGCGATGCTCGGGGGGCAGGTGAAAAACTGTTTTTT. It encodes CASSDARGAGEKLFF.

The CDR3 loop reads CASSLPPGLAENPNEQFF. CDR3 in DNA: TGTGCCAGCAGTTTGCCCCCCGGTCTAGCGGAGAACCCTAATGAGCAGTTCTTC. The rearrangement uses TRBV28 and TRBJ2-1; 7 bases match TRBD2. This CDR3 spans 18 amino acids. The J segment lost 7 bases and the V segment lost 3 bases, leaving 18 bases of the junction unmatched. Germline loops: CDR1 MDHEN, CDR2 SYDVKM.

This chain links TRBV18 with TRBJ2-7; TRBD2 matches at 12 bases. This CDR3 has 14 residues. V shed 6 bases and J 4 bases; nucleotides not matched to a gene: 4. Germline assignment: CDR1 KGHSH and CDR2 LQKENI. Here the CDR3 reads CASSTSGREYEQYF. DNA of the CDR3: TGTGCCAGCTCGACTAGCGGGAGAGAATACGAGCAGTACTTC.

The chain has TRBV6-5 and TRBJ2-7; 10 bases match TRBD1. V lost 5 bases to trimming and J lost 5 bases; unmatched junction nucleotides: 6. This CDR3 comprises 14 residues. Germline V gene lookup returns CDR1 MNHEY and CDR2 SVGAGI. The CDR3 region has the DNA TGTGCCAGCAGTAAGAGACAGGGGGCAGACGAGCAGTACTTC. This encodes CASSKRQGADEQYF.

This chain links TRBV19 with TRBJ1-5, with 7 bases lining up with TRBD1. V shed 5 bases and J 5 bases; nucleotides not matched to a gene: 3. The CDR3 loop spans 13 amino acids. The germline gives CDR1 LNHDA, CDR2 SQIVND (reference sequence). CDR3 loop: CASSSTGDQPQHF. CDR3 in DNA: TGTGCCAGTAGTTCCACAGGGGATCAGCCCCAGCATTTT.

The chain uses TRBV4-3 and TRBJ2-2; 7 nucleotides align to TRBD2. Germline lookup yields CDR1 LGHNA and CDR2 YSLEER. The V and J ends lost 4 bases and 7 bases, in that order; junction bases with no gene match: 3. The CDR3 contains 13 residues. CDR3 in DNA: TGCGCCAGCAGCCGATCTAGCGGCGGGGAGCTGTTTTTT. Translation gives CASSRSSGGELFF.

V gene TRBV7-8 combines with J gene TRBJ2-5; possible D gene TRBD2, 5 bases. This CDR3 is 12 amino acids long. Trimming shortened V by 5 bases and J by 5 bases, and 9 bases separated the two germline ends. The germline gives CDR1 SGHVS, CDR2 FQNEAQ. CDR3 nucleotides: TGTGCCAGCAGCCTCCGGGGTGAGACCCAGTACTTC. Its translation is CASSLRGETQYF.

J is TRBJ2-3 and V is TRBV27; 7 bases agree with TRBD2. V was clipped by 3 bases and J by 5 bases; unmatched bases: 8. From germline, CDR1 is MNHEY and CDR2 SMNVEV (reference sequence). CDR3 size: 15 residues. The DNA of the CDR3 is TGTGCCAGCAGTTTTTTGGCGGGAGACCGAGATACGCAGTATTTT. Protein: CASSFLAGDRDTQYF.

The chain is built from TRBV4-1 and TRBJ2-3; 11 nucleotides line up with TRBD2. The CDR3 contains 16 residues. CDR1 is MGHRA and CDR2 is YSYEKL in the germline V gene. Trimming removed 1 base from V and 4 bases from J; junction bases left unmatched: 4. CDR3 DNA sequence: TGCGCCAGCAGCCAAGCCGGGACTAGCGGCCCAGATACGCAGTATTTT. It yields the protein CASSQAGTSGPDTQYF.

The chain uses TRBV6-6 and TRBJ1-3; 7 positions match TRBD1. This CDR3 spans 15 amino acids. V lost 5 bases, J lost 4 bases, and 8 bases stayed unmatched. Per the germline V gene, CDR1 is MNHNY and CDR2 is SVGAGI (reference sequence). The CDR3 nucleotides are TGTGCCAGCAGTCCCCCAAGGGGGCTGGGAAACACCATATATTTT. Encoded protein: CASSPPRGLGNTIYF.

Written as DNA, the CDR3 is TGTGCCAGCTCACCACTTATAAGCGGGAGCACCTACGAGCAGTACTTC. Translated: CASSPLISGSTYEQYF. The chain combines TRBV18 with TRBJ2-7; 8 bases are shared with TRBD2. This CDR3 has 16 residues. In germline, CDR1 is KGHSH, CDR2 LQKENI. Trimming removed 1 base from V and 2 bases from J; junction bases left unmatched: 7.

This clone was detected a few times. The chain uses TRBV5-6 and TRBJ1-3; D gene ambiguous. The CDR3 length is 17 residues. Germline V gives CDR1 SGHDT, CDR2 YYEEEE. The V end lost 4 bases, the J end lost 1 base, and 18 bases lay between the germline ends. This CDR3 reads CASSTTTSGWSGNTIYF. Written as DNA, the CDR3 is TGTGCCAGCAGCACCACTACCTCGGGATGGTCTGGAAACACCATATATTTT.

The CDR3 coding sequence is TGTGCCTGGACCGGAGTGGGAAACACCATATATTTT. Amino acids: CAWTGVGNTIYF. The V and J genes are TRBV30 and TRBJ1-3; D is undetermined. The CDR3 spans 12 residues. V was clipped by 4 bases and J by 4 bases, with 8 bases between them. Per the germline V gene, CDR1 is GTSNPN and CDR2 is SVGIG (reference sequence).

This chain uses TRBV7-8 with TRBJ2-7, with a possible D match to TRBD1 (6 bases). This CDR3 has 14 residues. Germline CDR1 SGHVS, CDR2 FQNEAQ. Trimming removed 1 base from V and 3 bases from J, with 10 bases in between. CDR3 protein: CASSLGDTGYEQYF. The CDR3 DNA reads TGTGCCAGCAGCTTAGGGGACACGGGCTACGAGCAGTACTTC.

The rearrangement uses TRBV5-5 and TRBJ2-1; D might be TRBD1 (6 bases). The germline gives CDR1 SGHKS, CDR2 YYEKEE (reference sequence). This CDR3 region has 13 residues. Trimming took off 6 bases at V and 7 bases at J, with 14 bases between the two ends. CDR3 bases: TGTGCCAGCACCCGGGACACGAAAAATGAGCAGTTCTTC. This translates into CASTRDTKNEQFF.

The J gene is TRBJ2-1, the V gene TRBV5-1; 10 bases are shared with TRBD2. The CDR3 is made up of 17 amino acids. Germline V gene data show CDR1 as SGHRS and CDR2 as YFSETQ. V trimming: 4 bases; J trimming: 0 bases; junction bases outside the gene matches: 7. In DNA, the CDR3 is TGCGCCAGCAGCCCAGGACTAGCGGCAACCTCCTACAATGAGCAGTTCTTC. It translates to CASSPGLAATSYNEQFF. Full variable domain (rest looked up from reference TRBV5-1 and TRBJ2-1): KAGVTQTPRYLIKTRGQQVTLSCSPISGHRSVSWYQQTPGQGLQFLFEYFSETQRNKGNFPGRFSGRQFSNSRSEMNVSTLELGDSALYLCASSPGLAATSYNEQFFGPGTRLTVL.